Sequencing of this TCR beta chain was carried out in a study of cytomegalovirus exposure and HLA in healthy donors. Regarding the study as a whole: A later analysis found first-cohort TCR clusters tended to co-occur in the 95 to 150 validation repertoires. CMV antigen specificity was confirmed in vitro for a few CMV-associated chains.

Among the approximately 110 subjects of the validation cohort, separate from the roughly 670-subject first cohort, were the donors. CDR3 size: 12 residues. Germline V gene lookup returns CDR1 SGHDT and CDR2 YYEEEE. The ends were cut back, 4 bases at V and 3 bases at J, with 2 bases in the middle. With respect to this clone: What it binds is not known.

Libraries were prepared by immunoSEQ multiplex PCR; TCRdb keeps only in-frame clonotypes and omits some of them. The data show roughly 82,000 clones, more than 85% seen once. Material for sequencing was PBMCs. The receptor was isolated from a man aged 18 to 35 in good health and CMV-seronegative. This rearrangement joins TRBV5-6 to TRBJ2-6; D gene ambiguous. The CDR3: CASSLGANVLTF. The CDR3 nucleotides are TGTGCCAGCAGCCTTGGGGCCAACGTCCTGACTTTC.